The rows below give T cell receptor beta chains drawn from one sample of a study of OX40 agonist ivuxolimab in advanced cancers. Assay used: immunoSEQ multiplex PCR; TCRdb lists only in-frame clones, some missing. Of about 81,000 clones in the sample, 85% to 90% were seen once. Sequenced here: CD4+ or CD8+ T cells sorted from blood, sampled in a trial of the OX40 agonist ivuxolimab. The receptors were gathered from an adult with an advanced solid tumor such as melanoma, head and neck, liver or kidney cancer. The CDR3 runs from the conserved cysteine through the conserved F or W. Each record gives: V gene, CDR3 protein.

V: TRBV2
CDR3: CASTTTGSGEKLFF

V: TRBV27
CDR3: CASSPMRGQNQPQHF

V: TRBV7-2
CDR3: CASSPGVDSPLHF

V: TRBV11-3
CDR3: CASSLGPWEPQHF

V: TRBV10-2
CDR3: CASRPGLLTDTQYF

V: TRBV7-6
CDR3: CASSLIRGSEAFF

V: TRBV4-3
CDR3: CASSQQGTAFQETQYF

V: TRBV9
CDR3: CASSVGVREETQYF

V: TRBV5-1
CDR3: CASSPTQGNTEAFF

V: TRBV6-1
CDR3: CASSEDQTKVYYGYTF

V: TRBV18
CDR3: CASSPRLTGGGSWTEAFF

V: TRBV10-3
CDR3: CAISGRGQETQYF

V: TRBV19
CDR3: CASSPDGNQPQHF

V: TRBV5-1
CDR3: CASSPGTSSTEAFF

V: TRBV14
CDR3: CASSQYIGDTGELFF

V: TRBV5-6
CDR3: CASSLGRTGYNEQFF

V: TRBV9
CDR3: CASSVWGGVPDTGELFF

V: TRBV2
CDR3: CASSEALRGRANTEAFF

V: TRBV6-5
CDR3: CASSYSRSPYEQYF

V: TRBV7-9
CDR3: CASSYRDNANYGYTF

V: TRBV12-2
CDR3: CASRPSYAGGNTEAFF

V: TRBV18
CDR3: CASSPSREDVLTF

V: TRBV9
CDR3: CASSDVDQETQYF

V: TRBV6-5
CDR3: CASSPREGDNEQFF

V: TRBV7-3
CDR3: CASSPTRGSGTGELFF

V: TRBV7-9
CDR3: CASSLFGYGDEQYF

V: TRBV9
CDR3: CASSPGVQETQYF

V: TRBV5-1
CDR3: CASSLDSSTDTQYF